Following are 30 T cell receptor beta chains from one sample sequenced in a study of blood T cells in healthy people across ages. A second PCR, run for roughly 7 to 11 cycles, used a sample-barcoded 5' primer plus a J-beta primer mix. TCRdb independently ran MiXCR on the 5' RACE reads; one entry per CDR3 protein. The sample contains about 570,000 distinct CDR3 sequences, roughly a quarter of which appear only once. This same sample was also part of a study on T cells of mothers and their children.

Sequenced material: blood. The receptors were sampled from a boy aged 2 to 10 in good health.

The gene calls are TRBV7-9 and TRBJ1-2, with D possibly being TRBD1 (5 bases). The germline V gene has CDR1 SEHNR and CDR2 FQNEAQ (reference sequence). The CDR3 sequence is 15 residues long. Trimming stripped 1 base from V and 4 bases from J, with 13 bases between. The CDR3 DNA reads TGTGCCAGCAGCTTAGGCGATGGGGGGATCTATGGCTACACCTTC. This translates into CASSLGDGGIYGYTF.

The gene calls are TRBV4-3 and TRBJ1-6; D is unresolved. The CDR3 has 16 residues. The V end was cut by 2 bases, the J end by 10 bases, with 18 bases between. Germline V lookup: CDR1 LGHNA, CDR2 YSLEER. CDR3 amino acids: CASSQTNTALRSPLHF. The CDR3 region has the DNA TGCGCCAGCAGCCAAACCAATACAGCGTTGCGGTCACCCCTCCACTTT.

This chain connects TRBV11-1 to TRBJ1-1, with TRBD1 as a possible D gene (6 bases). The CDR3 loop spans 21 amino acids. Germline CDR1 is SGHAT and CDR2 is FQDESV (reference sequence). V was pared by 7 bases and J by 0 bases, with 33 bases between. Written as DNA, the CDR3 is TGTGCCAGCAACTTTCCGACTAGGGCAGGGGACGGTCTTTCCCTGAACACTGAAGCTTTCTTT. Translating it yields CASNFPTRAGDGLSLNTEAFF.

The rearrangement joins TRBV12-3 or TRBV12-4 to TRBJ2-5, with 11 nucleotides matching TRBD2. Trimming cost V 0 bases and J 6 bases; bases outside gene matches: 3. The CDR3 runs to 15 residues. CDR3 sequence reads: CASSLAPSGGKTQYF. The CDR3 DNA follows: TGTGCCAGCAGTTTAGCGCCTAGCGGGGGGAAGACCCAGTACTTC.

This clonotype was observed a handful of times. This chain connects TRBV11-2 to TRBJ2-1; TRBD2 aligns across 10 bases. The junction had 12 bases not matched to a gene; V was cut back by 0 bases and J by 4 bases. The germline V gene has CDR1 SGHAT and CDR2 FQNNGV. CDR3 length: 19 amino acids. The CDR3 bases are TGTGCCAGCAGCTTAGATGGGAGGCTAGCGGGAGTACCATACAATGAGCAGTTCTTC. It is translated as CASSLDGRLAGVPYNEQFF.

This clonotype has only a few counts. The rearrangement joins TRBV5-1 to TRBJ1-1; D might be TRBD1 (6 bases). The CDR3 runs to 13 residues. The germline gives CDR1 SGHRS, CDR2 YFSETQ. V was clipped by 2 bases and J by 11 bases, with 16 bases between them. The CDR3 sequence: CASSFGQIDEAFF. The CDR3 nucleotides read TGCGCCAGCAGCTTCGGACAGATAGATGAGGCTTTCTTT.

The rearrangement joins TRBV5-1 to TRBJ2-5, with 9 bases identical to TRBD1. With the DNA end fitting TRBJ2-7 better, the J assignment may be wrong. CDR1 SGHRS and CDR2 YFSETQ come from the germline V gene. The CDR3 length is 15 residues. The CDR3 protein is CASSWGTGRSYEQYF. The CDR3 DNA reads as TGCGCCAGCAGCTGGGGGACAGGGCGGTCCTACGAGCAGTACTTC.

There are a few counts of this clonotype. The chain employs TRBV7-9 and TRBJ2-5; the match to TRBD2 covers 7 bases. The CDR3 has 16 residues. V lost 5 bases to trimming and J lost 2 bases; unmatched junction nucleotides: 11. Per germline, CDR1 SEHNR and CDR2 FQNEAQ (reference sequence). CDR3 in amino acids: CASSPRRAGVQETQYF. CDR3 bases: TGTGCCAGCAGCCCAAGGAGGGCGGGGGTACAAGAGACCCAGTACTTC.

The CDR3 DNA follows: TGCGCCAGCAGCCATTCCACCGGGGGAGCGGAGACCCAGTACTTC. Translating gives CASSHSTGGAETQYF. The chain combines TRBV4-3 with TRBJ2-5, with D possibly being TRBD2 (6 bases). CDR3 length: 15 amino acids. The germline CDR1 and CDR2 sequences are LGHNA and YSLEER. Trimming left V 3 bases short and J 5 bases short, with 16 bases between.

The V gene is TRBV25-1, the J gene TRBJ1-2, with unresolved D. Germline V CDR1 and CDR2: MGHDK, SYGVNS. Trimming removed 1 base from V and 4 bases from J, with 13 bases in between. This CDR3 is 15 amino acids long. CDR3 in amino acids: CASSEWSELSYGYTF. The CDR3 DNA is TGTGCCAGCAGTGAATGGTCGGAACTAAGCTATGGCTACACCTTC.

This clonotype was counted between two and nine times. The chain carries TRBV18 and TRBJ2-5, with D uncertain. Germline V CDR1 and CDR2: KGHSH, LQKENI. The CDR3 sequence is 15 residues long. Trimming shortened V by 0 bases and J by 6 bases, and 14 bases separated the two germline ends. CDR3: CASSPPARLGKTQYF. CDR3 DNA: TGTGCCAGCTCACCACCGGCCAGGCTGGGGAAGACCCAGTACTTC.

This clonotype was recorded a few times. This chain connects TRBV7-8 to TRBJ2-5; D ambiguous. Germline CDR1 and CDR2: SGHVS and FQNEAQ. V gave up 3 bases and J gave up 4 bases, with 9 bases separating them. CDR3 size: 13 residues. CDR3 coding DNA: TGTGCCAGCAGCTTCTCGGACCGAGAGACCCAGTACTTC. Its translation is CASSFSDRETQYF.

V usage is TRBV5-5 and J usage is TRBJ1-2, with TRBD1 as a possible D gene (5 bases). Deletions cut 1 base from V and 3 bases from J, with 13 bases between. The CDR3 totals 15 residues. Germline CDR1 reads SGHKS; CDR2 reads YYEKEE (reference sequence). In DNA, the CDR3 is TGTGCCAGCAGCTTGTGGGGGGAAGTAGACTATGGCTACACCTTC. It encodes CASSLWGEVDYGYTF.

This clonotype was counted a single time. This chain links TRBV12-3 or TRBV12-4 with TRBJ1-1, with 9 nucleotides matching TRBD1. Unmatched junction bases numbered 11, after V lost 2 bases and J lost 13 bases. The CDR3 is made up of 14 amino acids. CDR3 sequence (DNA): TGTGCCAGCAGTTTATTTAAACAGGGGGCTTTCGGTTTCTTT. Translated: CASSLFKQGAFGFF.

The V gene is TRBV9, the J gene TRBJ1-5; D might be TRBD1 (5 bases). V lost 7 bases to trimming and J lost 4 bases, with 18 bases between them. This CDR3 comprises 15 residues. Germline CDR1 is SGDLS and CDR2 is YYNGEE. The DNA of the CDR3 is TGTGCCAGCTCTCAAGGGGTGGGAGGGAATCAGCCCCAGCATTTT. This translates into CASSQGVGGNQPQHF.

This clonotype was seen many times. The rearrangement joins TRBV18 to TRBJ2-5, with 7 bases matching TRBD2. After removal of 2 bases from V and 5 bases from J, the junction contained 2 bases not matched to a gene. This CDR3 spans 13 amino acids. Germline CDR1 is KGHSH and CDR2 is LQKENI. In DNA form, the CDR3 reads TGTGCCAGCTCACCAGGGAGGGACGAGACCCAGTACTTC. It yields the protein CASSPGRDETQYF.

This chain joins TRBV4-2 and TRBJ2-5, with D tentatively TRBD1 (6 bases). There are 15 residues in the CDR3. Germline V gene lookup returns CDR1 LGHNA and CDR2 YNFKEQ. The V and J ends lost 0 bases and 4 bases respectively, with 12 bases between them. CDR3 protein: CASSQDRSRGETQYF. The CDR3 DNA is TGTGCCAGCAGCCAAGATAGGTCCAGGGGAGAGACCCAGTACTTC.

This clonotype was observed a few times. This rearrangement joins TRBV7-9 to TRBJ2-4, with D hard to call. V lost 5 bases, J lost 6 bases, and 11 bases lay in between. The CDR3 spans 13 residues. Germline CDR1 reads SEHNR; CDR2 reads FQNEAQ (reference sequence). The CDR3 loop is CASSMAWGNIQYF. For the CDR3, the DNA is TGTGCCAGCAGCATGGCTTGGGGAAACATTCAGTACTTC.

This clonotype has only a few counts. The V gene is TRBV18, the J gene TRBJ2-7; no clear D gene. The CDR3 is 15 residues long. The germline V gene encodes CDR1 KGHSH and CDR2 LQKENI. With 4 bases removed from V and 2 bases from J, the gap between germline ends came to 15 bases. The CDR3 bases are TGTGCCAGCTCACGGCAGTGGGTCGGAACCTACGAGCAGTACTTC. The encoded protein is CASSRQWVGTYEQYF.

The table lists this clonotype with many counts. J is TRBJ2-5 and V is TRBV6-1; TRBD2 might be the D (5 bases). CDR1 is MNHNS, CDR2 SASEGT, per germline. The V and J ends lost 1 base and 4 bases respectively, with 10 bases between them. The CDR3 sequence is 14 residues long. The CDR3 DNA sequence: TGTGCCAGCAGTGAAGGAGGGTCCCGAGAGACCCAGTACTTC. Translated, it gives CASSEGGSRETQYF.

This clonotype was counted only a few times. The J gene is TRBJ2-3, the V gene TRBV7-2, with D tentatively TRBD1 (6 bases). Germline V gene sequence: CDR1 SGHTA, CDR2 FQGNSA. The CDR3 has 14 amino acids. The V gene lost 6 bases and the J gene lost 3 bases, with 13 bases spanning the gap. The CDR3 is CASRFHRATDTQYF. The CDR3 DNA is TGTGCCAGCAGATTCCACAGGGCGACAGATACGCAGTATTTT.

Points on this clonotype: The conserved phenylalanine or tryptophan is not found at the CDR3 terminus, so this likely reflects a read error. The chain joins TRBV30 to TRBJ1-2; D gene unclear. Trimming shortened V by 3 bases and J by 8 bases, and 10 bases separated the two germline ends. The CDR3 spans 11 residues. Per germline, CDR1 GTSNPN and CDR2 SVGIG (reference sequence). The CDR3 bases are TGTGCCTGGAGCTCCGTGGGGGGCTACACCCTC. Protein: CAWSSVGGYTL.

This clonotype was observed at least ten times. The genes are TRBV7-9 and TRBJ2-5, with D uncertain. Germline V gene sequence: CDR1 SEHNR, CDR2 FQNEAQ (reference sequence). CDR3 length: 13 amino acids. The V end was cut by 4 bases, the J end by 4 bases, with 10 bases between. This chain's CDR3 is CASSYNEGETQYF. CDR3 coding DNA: TGTGCCAGCAGCTACAATGAAGGAGAGACCCAGTACTTC. Using reference TRBV7-9 and TRBJ2-5 for the parts outside the CDR3, the full variable domain is DTGVSQNPRHKITKRGQNVTFRCDPISEHNRLYWYRQTLGQGPEFLTYFQNEAQLEKSRLLSDRFSAERPKGSFSTLEIQRTEQGDSAMYLCASSYNEGETQYFGPGTRLLVL.

This clonotype was picked up many times. This rearrangement joins TRBV6-4 to TRBJ2-3; 7 bases are a match to TRBD1. The CDR3 covers 16 residues. Looked up from germline, CDR1 is MRHNA and CDR2 is SNTAGT. Trimming cost V 0 bases and J 5 bases; bases outside gene matches: 8. Here the CDR3 reads CASSDSREGGKDTQYF. CDR3 nucleotide sequence: TGTGCCAGCAGTGACTCGAGGGAAGGGGGCAAAGATACGCAGTATTTT.

The V gene is TRBV24-1, the J gene TRBJ1-1, with a possible D match to TRBD1 (5 bases). V lost 7 bases, J lost 5 bases, and 22 bases lay in between. Germline CDR1 KGHDR, CDR2 SFDVKD. The CDR3 contains 16 residues. The CDR3 DNA reads as TGTGCCACCAGCCCCCTAGAAGGGGAAAGGGAGACTGAAGCTTTCTTT. Translated: CATSPLEGERETEAFF.

The chain joins TRBV7-2 to TRBJ2-7; the match to TRBD1 covers 8 bases. The germline CDR1 and CDR2 sequences are SGHTA and FQGNSA. The CDR3 contains 15 residues. V shed 1 base and J 3 bases; nucleotides not matched to a gene: 5. DNA for the CDR3: TGTGCCAGCAGCTTAGATGGGACAGGAGGCTACGAGCAGTACTTC. This translates into CASSLDGTGGYEQYF.

V is TRBV12-3 or TRBV12-4 and J is TRBJ2-2; D not resolved. CDR3 length: 14 residues. V lost 2 bases and J 2 bases, leaving 6 bases between the germline ends. CDR3 sequence reads: CASSLQSNTGELFF. The CDR3 coding sequence is TGTGCCAGCAGTTTACAGAGTAACACCGGGGAGCTGTTTTTT.

This chain links TRBV12-3 or TRBV12-4 with TRBJ2-2, with D unresolved. The CDR3 is made up of 14 amino acids. The V and J ends lost 6 bases and 1 base respectively, with 9 bases between them. The CDR3 sequence: CASSPDQNTGELFF. As DNA, the CDR3 is TGTGCCAGCAGCCCGGACCAGAACACCGGGGAGCTGTTTTTT.

V gene TRBV5-1 combines with J gene TRBJ2-5; 8 nucleotides match TRBD2. Trimming removed 4 bases from V and 2 bases from J; junction bases left unmatched: 7. The germline gives CDR1 SGHRS, CDR2 YFSETQ. The CDR3 runs 15 residues. In DNA, the CDR3 is TGCGCCAGCAGCCAGCGCCGGGGGGGACAAGAGACCCAGTACTTC. It translates to CASSQRRGGQETQYF.

The rearrangement links TRBV29-1 to TRBJ1-1; TRBD1 matches at 7 bases. CDR3 length: 12 residues. From germline, CDR1 is SQVTM and CDR2 ANQGSEA. V dropped 7 bases and J dropped 1; count of bases not matched to a gene: 3. The CDR3 DNA reads as TGCAGCGGTGGGACAGCGAACACTGAAGCTTTCTTT. Its translation is CSGGTANTEAFF.